This TCR beta chain stems from a study of tumor and adjacent non-tumor tissue in lung cancer (dated by TCRdb to 2016 to 2019). At the level of the whole study: By cancer type, the cohort comprised 12 adenocarcinoma patients, 2 squamous cell carcinoma patients and 1 small cell lung cancer patient. A few dozen paired specimens, one tumor and one normal lung sample per patient, were profiled by TCRbeta CDR3 sequencing. A total of around 130,000,000 productive TCRbeta reads were generated by sequencing, corresponding to an average of approximately 4 million reads per sample. The approximately 15 patients were aged roughly 30 to 80 years, included 10 men and 5 women, and had TNM stage I to III disease. The study compared bulk TCRbeta repertoires from lung tumor tissue and matched distant non-tumor lung tissue of some 14 lung cancer patients.

A word on this clonotype: Its antigen target is currently unknown. A clone one base away is much larger, so this may be a read error.

General findings and caveats noted by the study authors: The top 100 clones accounted for a significantly larger cumulative portion of the repertoire in normal lung than in tumor tissue. Neither the sequencing platform nor unique molecular identifiers are mentioned in the methods. Tumor tissue showed significantly higher TCR diversity (inverse Simpson) than normal lung tissue, at around 450 vs 150 (P = 0.0075, Mann-Whitney U test). Peripheral blood was not sequenced, so blood TCRbeta repertoires in these lung cancer patients were not examined. Only around 14 patients were in the cohort, and the authors stated that larger samples and more detailed clinical data are needed. TCR diversity was significantly higher in younger patients, and higher tumor TCR diversity was associated with shorter overall and disease-free survival.

The protocol used for the library was multiplex PCR. Sequencing was performed on an Illumina HiSeq 2500. Following protocols modified from ARM-PCR, the researchers constructed TCRbeta libraries through three rounds of nested PCR with primers (Table S4). PCR products of 200-500 bp were gel-excised and purified with the QIAquick gel extraction kit before sequencing. For the original study's pipeline: Reads were cleaned with Trimmomatic, merged with FLASH into complete CDR3 sequences, and assigned to V(D)J germline segments with MiTCR. Clonal diversity was computed as the inverse Simpson's index with VDJtools. In-frame sequences without a premature stop codon were defined as productive reads. In-frame beta chains were kept once TCRdb had trimmed the public reads at Q25 with fastp and called clones with MiXCR. Rows are combined by CDR3 protein, so each entry shows the most common genes and DNA. The V and J calls and clone size come from TCRdb's table, not from the authors' own analysis. For this sample there are approximately 120,000 distinct CDR3 sequences; 60% to 70% appear just once. The ten top clones hold 13% of the sample.

Bulk unsorted tissue served as the source for RNA extraction, and RNA quality was assessed using a NanoDrop ND-1000 and an Agilent 2100. Newly diagnosed lung cancer patients without prior chemotherapy who had been admitted for thoracic surgery in China between August and November 2014 were enrolled as donors. Patients who had received previous radiotherapy or chemotherapy, or who had another concurrent cancer, were excluded from the study. Pieces of surgical tissue measuring about 1-2.3 cm3 were kept in RNAlater solution and held at -80 degrees C until needed. This TCR came from a man in his thirties or forties with non-small cell lung cancer. The specimen sequenced was lung tumor tissue.

CDR3 sequence: CASRVRAVEEAQYF. The DNA reads TGTGCCAGCAGAGTCCGGGCCGTTGAAGAGGCCCAGTACTTC. The chain is made from TRBV6-2 or TRBV6-3 and TRBJ2-5; no D gene can be assigned with confidence. The germline V gene supplies CDR1 MNHEY and CDR2 SVGEGT. The CDR3 numbers 14 residues from cysteine through phenylalanine. The retained sequence is limited to the CDR3, 42 bases, with the frame set at the first base.